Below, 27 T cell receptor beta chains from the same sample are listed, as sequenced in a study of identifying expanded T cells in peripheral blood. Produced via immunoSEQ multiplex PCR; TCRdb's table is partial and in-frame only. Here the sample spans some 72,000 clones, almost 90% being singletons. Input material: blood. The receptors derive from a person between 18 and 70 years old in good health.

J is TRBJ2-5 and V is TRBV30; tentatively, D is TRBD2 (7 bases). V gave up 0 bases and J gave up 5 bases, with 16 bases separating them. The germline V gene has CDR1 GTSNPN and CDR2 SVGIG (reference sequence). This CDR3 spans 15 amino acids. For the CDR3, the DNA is TGTGCCTGGAGTGTACTGCGGGGGCTCGGGGAGACCCAGTACTTC. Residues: CAWSVLRGLGETQYF.

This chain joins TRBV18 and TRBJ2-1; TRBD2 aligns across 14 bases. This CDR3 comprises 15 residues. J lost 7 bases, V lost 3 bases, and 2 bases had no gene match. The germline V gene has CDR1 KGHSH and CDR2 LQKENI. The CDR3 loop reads CASSPRTSGRNEQFF. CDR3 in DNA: TGTGCCAGCTCACCTCGGACTAGCGGGAGGAATGAGCAGTTCTTC.

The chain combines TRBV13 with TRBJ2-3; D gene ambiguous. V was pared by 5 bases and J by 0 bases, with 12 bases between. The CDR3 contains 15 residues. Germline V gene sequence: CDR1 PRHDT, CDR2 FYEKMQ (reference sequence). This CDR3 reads CASSPRDPSTDTQYF. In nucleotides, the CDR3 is TGTGCCAGCAGCCCTAGGGATCCAAGCACAGATACGCAGTATTTT. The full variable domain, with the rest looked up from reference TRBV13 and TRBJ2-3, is AAGVIQSPRHLIKEKRETATLKCYPIPRHDTVYWYQQGPGQDPQFLISFYEKMQSDKGSIPDRFSAQQFSDYHSELNMSSLELGDSALYFCASSPRDPSTDTQYFGPGTRLTVL.

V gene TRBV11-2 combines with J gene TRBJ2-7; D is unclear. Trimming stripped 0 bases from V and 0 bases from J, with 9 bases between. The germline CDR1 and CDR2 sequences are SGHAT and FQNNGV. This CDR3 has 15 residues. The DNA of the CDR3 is TGTGCCAGCAGCTTAGATCAATGGTACTCCTACGAGCAGTACTTC. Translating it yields CASSLDQWYSYEQYF.

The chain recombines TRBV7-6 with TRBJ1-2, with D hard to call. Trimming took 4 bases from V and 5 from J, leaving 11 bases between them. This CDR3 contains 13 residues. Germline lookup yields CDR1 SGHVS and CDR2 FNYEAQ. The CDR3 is CASSSPGEYGYTF. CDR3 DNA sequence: TGTGCCAGCAGCTCTCCCGGAGAATATGGCTACACCTTC.

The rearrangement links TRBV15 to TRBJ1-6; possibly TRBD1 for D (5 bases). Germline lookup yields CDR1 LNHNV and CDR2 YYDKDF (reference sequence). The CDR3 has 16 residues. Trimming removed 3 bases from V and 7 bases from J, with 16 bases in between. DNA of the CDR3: TGTGCCACCAGCAGCGGAGTACAGGAGTGGAATTCACCCCTCCACTTT. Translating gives CATSSGVQEWNSPLHF.

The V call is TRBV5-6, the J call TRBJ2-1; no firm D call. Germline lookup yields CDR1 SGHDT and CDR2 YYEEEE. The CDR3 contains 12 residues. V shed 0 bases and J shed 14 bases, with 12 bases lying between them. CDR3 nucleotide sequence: TGTGCCAGCAGCTTGGTTCGGTGGGGTGAGTTCTTC. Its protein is CASSLVRWGEFF. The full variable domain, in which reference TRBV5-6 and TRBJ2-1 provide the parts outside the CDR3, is DAGVTQSPTHLIKTRGQQVTLRCSPKSGHDTVSWYQQALGQGPQFIFQYYEEEERQRGNFPDRFSGHQFPNYSSELNVNALLLGDSALYLCASSLVRWGEFFGPGTRLTVL.

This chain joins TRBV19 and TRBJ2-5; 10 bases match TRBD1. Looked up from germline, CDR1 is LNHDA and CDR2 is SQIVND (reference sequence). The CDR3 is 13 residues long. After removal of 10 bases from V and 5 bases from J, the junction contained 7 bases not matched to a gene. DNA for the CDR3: TGTGCCACCCGGGACAGGGGTTCGGAGACCCAGTACTTC. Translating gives CATRDRGSETQYF. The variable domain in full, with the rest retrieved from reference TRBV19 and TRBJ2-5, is DGGITQSPKYLFRKEGQNVTLSCEQNLNHDAMYWYRQDPGQGLRLIYYSQIVNDFQKGDIAEGYSVSREKKESFPLTVTSAQKNPTAFYLCATRDRGSETQYFGPGTRLLVL.

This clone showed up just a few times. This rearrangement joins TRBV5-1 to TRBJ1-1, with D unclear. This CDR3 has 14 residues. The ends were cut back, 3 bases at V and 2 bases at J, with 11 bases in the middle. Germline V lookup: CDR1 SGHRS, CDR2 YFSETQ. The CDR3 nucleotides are TGCGCCAGCAGCTCTGGACCCAGCAACACTGAAGCTTTCTTT. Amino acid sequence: CASSSGPSNTEAFF.

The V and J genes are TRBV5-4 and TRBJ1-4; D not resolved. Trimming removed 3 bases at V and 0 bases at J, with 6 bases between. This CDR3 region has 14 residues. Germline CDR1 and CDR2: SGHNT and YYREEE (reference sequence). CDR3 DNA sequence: TGTGCCAGCAGCTGGGATACAACTAATGAAAAACTGTTTTTT. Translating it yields CASSWDTTNEKLFF.

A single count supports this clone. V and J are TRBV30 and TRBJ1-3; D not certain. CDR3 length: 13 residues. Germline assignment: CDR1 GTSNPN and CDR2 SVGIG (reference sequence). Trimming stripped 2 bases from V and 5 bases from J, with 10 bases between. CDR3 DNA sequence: TGTGCCTGGAGTACAAATATAAGAAACACCATATATTTT. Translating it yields CAWSTNIRNTIYF.

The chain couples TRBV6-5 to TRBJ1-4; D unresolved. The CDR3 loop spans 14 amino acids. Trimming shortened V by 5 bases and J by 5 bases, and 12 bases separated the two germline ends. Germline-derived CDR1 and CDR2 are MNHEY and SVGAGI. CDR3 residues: CASSPVWPNEKLFF. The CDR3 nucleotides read TGTGCCAGCAGTCCGGTGTGGCCAAATGAAAAACTGTTTTTT.

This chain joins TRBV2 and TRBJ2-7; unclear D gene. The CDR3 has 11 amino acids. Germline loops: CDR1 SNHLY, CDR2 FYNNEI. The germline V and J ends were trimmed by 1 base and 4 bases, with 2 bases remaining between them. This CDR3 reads CASSEVYEQYF. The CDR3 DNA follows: TGTGCCAGCAGTGAAGTTTACGAGCAGTACTTC.

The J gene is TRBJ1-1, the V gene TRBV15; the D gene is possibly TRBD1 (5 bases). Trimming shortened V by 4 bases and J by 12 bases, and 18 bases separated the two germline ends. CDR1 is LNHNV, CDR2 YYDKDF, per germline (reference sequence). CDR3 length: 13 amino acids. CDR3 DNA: TGTGCCACCAGCAAAGGACAAGGCCCCAATCCTTTCTTT. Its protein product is CATSKGQGPNPFF.

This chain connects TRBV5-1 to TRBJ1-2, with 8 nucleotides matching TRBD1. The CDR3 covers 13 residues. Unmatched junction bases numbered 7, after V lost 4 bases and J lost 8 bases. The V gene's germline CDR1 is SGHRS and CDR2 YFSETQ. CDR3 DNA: TGCGCCAGCAGCGCGACAGGGGAGCGCGGCTACACCTTC. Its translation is CASSATGERGYTF. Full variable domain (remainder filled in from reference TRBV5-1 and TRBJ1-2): KAGVTQTPRYLIKTRGQQVTLSCSPISGHRSVSWYQQTPGQGLQFLFEYFSETQRNKGNFPGRFSGRQFSNSRSEMNVSTLELGDSALYLCASSATGERGYTFGSGTRLTVV.

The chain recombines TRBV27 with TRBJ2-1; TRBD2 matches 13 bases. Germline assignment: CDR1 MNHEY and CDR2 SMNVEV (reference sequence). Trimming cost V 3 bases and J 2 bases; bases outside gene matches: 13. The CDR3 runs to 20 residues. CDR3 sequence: CASSFPTTSGRAFAYNEQFF. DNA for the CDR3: TGTGCCAGCAGTTTCCCTACCACTAGCGGGAGGGCCTTTGCCTACAATGAGCAGTTCTTC.

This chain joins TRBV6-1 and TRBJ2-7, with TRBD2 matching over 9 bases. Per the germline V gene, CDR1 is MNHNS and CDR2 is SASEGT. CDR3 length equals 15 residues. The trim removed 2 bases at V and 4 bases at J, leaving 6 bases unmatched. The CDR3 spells CASSEQAGGAYEQYF. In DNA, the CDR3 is TGTGCCAGCAGTGAACAAGCGGGAGGTGCATACGAGCAGTACTTC.

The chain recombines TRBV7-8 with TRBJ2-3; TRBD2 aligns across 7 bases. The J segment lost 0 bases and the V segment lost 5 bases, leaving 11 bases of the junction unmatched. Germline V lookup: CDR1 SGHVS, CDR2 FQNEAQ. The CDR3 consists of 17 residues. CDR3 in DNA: TGTGCCAGCAGCCACCCCGCTAGCGGACTAAGCACAGATACGCAGTATTTT. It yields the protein CASSHPASGLSTDTQYF.

This CDR3 reads CATSRDYETGELFF. CDR3 coding DNA: TGTGCCACCAGCAGAGATTACGAGACCGGGGAGCTGTTTTTT. The chain combines TRBV15 with TRBJ2-2; no reliable D call. The CDR3 length is 14 residues. V lost 0 bases to trimming and J lost 5 bases, with 7 bases between them. Germline values: CDR1 LNHNV, CDR2 YYDKDF (reference sequence). Combining the CDR3 with reference TRBV15 and TRBJ2-2 gives the whole variable domain DAMVIQNPRYQVTQFGKPVTLSCSQTLNHNVMYWYQQKSSQAPKLLFHYYDKDFNNEADTPDNFQSRRPNTSFCFLDIRSPGLGDTAMYLCATSRDYETGELFFGEGSRLTVL.

The CDR3 sequence is CASSDWTRRDNEQFF. Here the CDR3 DNA reads TGTGCCAGCAGTGATTGGACAAGGAGGGACAATGAGCAGTTCTTC. V is TRBV2 and J is TRBJ2-1; D may be TRBD2 (6 bases). V lost 3 bases to trimming and J lost 5 bases, with 14 bases between them. This CDR3 comprises 15 residues. Germline loops: CDR1 SNHLY, CDR2 FYNNEI.

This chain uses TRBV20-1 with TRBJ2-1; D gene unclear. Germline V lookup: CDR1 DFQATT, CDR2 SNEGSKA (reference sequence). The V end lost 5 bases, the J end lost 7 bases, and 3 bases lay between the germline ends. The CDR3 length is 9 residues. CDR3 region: CSAYNEQFF. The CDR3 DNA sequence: TGCAGTGCTTATAATGAGCAGTTCTTC.

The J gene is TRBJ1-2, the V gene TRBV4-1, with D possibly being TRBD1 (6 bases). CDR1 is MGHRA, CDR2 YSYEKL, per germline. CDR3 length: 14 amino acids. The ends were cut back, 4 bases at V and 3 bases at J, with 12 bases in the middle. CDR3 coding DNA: TGCGCCAGCAGCCCAACAGGGTATCACTATGGCTACACCTTC. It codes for CASSPTGYHYGYTF.

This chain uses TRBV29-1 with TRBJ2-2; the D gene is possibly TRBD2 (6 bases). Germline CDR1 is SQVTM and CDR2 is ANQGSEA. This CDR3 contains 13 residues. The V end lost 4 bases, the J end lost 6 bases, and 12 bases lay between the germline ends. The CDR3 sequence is CSVGQGGAGELFF. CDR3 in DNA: TGCAGCGTTGGCCAGGGAGGAGCCGGGGAGCTGTTTTTT.

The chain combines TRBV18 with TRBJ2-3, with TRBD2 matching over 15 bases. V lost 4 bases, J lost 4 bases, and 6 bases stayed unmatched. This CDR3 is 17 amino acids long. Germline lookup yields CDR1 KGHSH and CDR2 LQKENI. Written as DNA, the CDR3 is TGTGCCAGCTCACTCGGACTAGCGGGGGGGCTGGCAGATACGCAGTATTTT. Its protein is CASSLGLAGGLADTQYF. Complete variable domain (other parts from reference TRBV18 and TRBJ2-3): NAGVMQNPRHLVRRRGQEARLRCSPMKGHSHVYWYRQLPEEGLKFMVYLQKENIIDESGMPKERFSAEFPKEGPSILRIQQVVRGDSAAYFCASSLGLAGGLADTQYFGPGTRLTVL.

The CDR3 DNA sequence: TGTGCCAGCAGCTTAGCAGGGGGCAGGGGAGGATACGAGCAGTACTTC. This gives the protein CASSLAGGRGGYEQYF. This chain uses TRBV7-2 with TRBJ2-7, with a possible D match to TRBD1 (7 bases). Germline loops: CDR1 SGHTA, CDR2 FQGNSA. The CDR3 extends over 16 amino acids. The germline V and J ends were trimmed by 0 bases and 4 bases, with 16 bases remaining between them.

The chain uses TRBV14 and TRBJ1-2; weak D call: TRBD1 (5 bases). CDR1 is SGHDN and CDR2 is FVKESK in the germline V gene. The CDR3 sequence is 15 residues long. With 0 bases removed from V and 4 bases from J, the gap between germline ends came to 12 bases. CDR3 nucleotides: TGTGCCAGCAGCCAAGAGGCAGGGACCGGCTATGGCTACACCTTC. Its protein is CASSQEAGTGYGYTF. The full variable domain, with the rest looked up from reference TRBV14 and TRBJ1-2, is EAGVTQFPSHSVIEKGQTVTLRCDPISGHDNLYWYRRVMGKEIKFLLHFVKESKQDESGMPNNRFLAERTGGTYSTLKVQPAELEDSGVYFCASSQEAGTGYGYTFGSGTRLTVV.

In DNA form, the CDR3 reads TGTGCCAGCAGTTTATCTGCTCAGCCCAACTCCTACGAGCAGTACTTC. Its translation is CASSLSAQPNSYEQYF. The V call is TRBV27, the J call TRBJ2-7; D is unclear. V dropped 0 bases and J dropped 0 bases, with 12 bases sitting between them. Germline assignment: CDR1 MNHEY and CDR2 SMNVEV (reference sequence). This CDR3 contains 16 residues.